Each of the 30 T cell receptor beta chains below was sequenced from the same sample in a study of blood T cells in healthy people across ages. It was with a sample-barcoded 5' primer and a J-beta primer mix that a second PCR of about 6 to 12 cycles was run. TCRdb fed the 5' RACE reads into MiXCR, producing one record per CDR3 protein. The sample comprises fewer than 900,000 distinct CDR3 sequences, roughly 45% of which are singletons, and 20% to 25% rests with the top ten. Input material: blood. The receptors were gathered from an older woman in good health.

This rearrangement joins TRBV5-8 to TRBJ1-2, with no clear D. Germline V gene data show CDR1 as SGHTS and CDR2 as YDEGEE. This CDR3 comprises 13 residues. With 2 bases removed from V and 4 bases from J, the gap between germline ends came to 9 bases. CDR3 sequence: CASSFQDSYGYTF. CDR3 DNA sequence: TGTGCCAGCAGCTTTCAGGATAGCTATGGCTACACCTTC.

This clonotype was counted between two and nine times. The rearrangement uses TRBV25-1 and TRBJ2-1; the D is unclear. Trimming removed 0 bases from V and 8 bases from J, with 8 bases in between. In germline, CDR1 is MGHDK, CDR2 SYGVNS. The CDR3 contains 13 residues. Here the CDR3 DNA reads TGTGCCAGCAGTGAATATTGGTCTGATGAGCAGTTCTTC. Protein: CASSEYWSDEQFF.

The rearrangement joins TRBV20-1 to TRBJ2-1; TRBD2 might be the D (6 bases). Looked up from germline, CDR1 is DFQATT and CDR2 is SNEGSKA (reference sequence). The CDR3 has 13 amino acids. Between the trimmed V and J ends, which lost 0 bases and 10 bases, there was a span of 13 bases. CDR3 coding DNA: TGCAGTGCTAGAGATGACCTAGCGCTAGAGCAGTTCTTC. Residues: CSARDDLALEQFF.

J is TRBJ1-1 and V is TRBV6-5, with D possibly TRBD1 on 5 matching bases. V was pared by 7 bases and J by 5 bases, with 14 bases between. There are 13 residues in the CDR3. The germline CDR1 and CDR2 sequences are MNHEY and SVGAGI. The CDR3 nucleotides read TGTGCCAGCACCCCTGCGGGGGGAACTGAAGCTTTCTTT. This sequence encodes CASTPAGGTEAFF.

As regards this clonotype: At one end, the junction sequence differs from germline, possibly due to a read error. This chain connects TRBV12-3 or TRBV12-4 to TRBJ2-3; 11 nucleotides match TRBD2. The CDR3 has 14 amino acids. CDR3 DNA: TGTGCCAGCAGTATGGGACTAGCGGCAGATGCGCAGTATTTT. Protein: CASSMGLAADAQYF.

This clonotype was detected only once. This chain uses TRBV12-2 with TRBJ1-2. TRBV12-2 is designated a pseudogene. The CDR3 is 17 residues long. The CDR3, as DNA: TGTGCAAGTATACTTGGACGGCGCAGTCCCGGCTACTATGGCTACACCTTC. Translated, it gives CASILGRRSPGYYGYTF.

Note on this clonotype: Compared with germline, one end of the junction differs, possibly owing to a read error. J is TRBJ2-1 and V is TRBV11-1; 7 nucleotides match TRBD2. Germline values: CDR1 SGHAT, CDR2 FQDESV (reference sequence). CDR3 length: 17 amino acids. As DNA, the CDR3 is TGTGCCAACAGCTTCGAGGAACTAGCGAGGTCCTACAATGAGCAGTTCTTC. This codes for CANSFEELARSYNEQFF.

In regard to this clonotype: One base away lies a much larger clone, so this may be a sequencing read error. The chain joins TRBV4-2 to TRBJ1-4; a possible D gene is TRBD1 (5 bases). The V end was cut by 1 base, the J end by 7 bases, with 13 bases between. This CDR3 is built from 15 residues. Germline-derived CDR1 and CDR2 are LGHNA and YNFKEQ. The CDR3 loop is CASSQGRGFSEKLFF. CDR3 DNA: TGTGCCAGCAGCCAAGGACGGGGCTTTAGTGAAAAACTGTTTTTT.

V and J are TRBV20-1 and TRBJ2-1; D ambiguous. CDR1 and CDR2 from the germline V gene are DFQATT and SNEGSKA (reference sequence). This CDR3 contains 15 residues. V was shortened by 3 bases and J by 2 bases, with 14 bases between the two germline ends. CDR3 loop: CSASVANDTYNEQFF. CDR3 coding DNA: TGCAGTGCTAGTGTGGCAAATGACACCTACAATGAGCAGTTCTTC.

The chain couples TRBV25-1 to TRBJ2-1, with 8 nucleotides matching TRBD1. With 4 bases clipped from V and 6 bases from J, the junction kept 2 bases outside the gene matches. Germline V gene data show CDR1 as MGHDK and CDR2 as SYGVNS. The CDR3 length is 13 residues. CDR3 region: CASSGGTGNEQFF. The CDR3 DNA is TGTGCCAGCAGTGGCGGGACAGGCAATGAGCAGTTCTTC.

The sample holds many counts of this clonotype. The chain has TRBV20-1 and TRBJ2-7; TRBD2 agrees at 10 bases. The V gene end was trimmed by 2 bases and the J gene end by 7 bases; junction bases not matched to a gene: 8. Looked up from germline, CDR1 is DFQATT and CDR2 is SNEGSKA (reference sequence). There are 14 residues in the CDR3. Here the CDR3 DNA reads TGCAGTGCTAGACCGGGACTAGCGCTTTATGAGCAGTACTTC. Translated, it gives CSARPGLALYEQYF.

This clonotype was detected only once. This chain uses TRBV29-1 with TRBJ1-4; D uncertain. The ends were cut back, 7 bases at V and 8 bases at J, with 11 bases in the middle. Per germline, CDR1 SQVTM and CDR2 ANQGSEA. The CDR3 has 11 residues. The CDR3 loop reads CSGGKPEKLFF. The CDR3 nucleotides are TGCAGCGGTGGCAAACCAGAAAAACTGTTTTTT.

V is TRBV20-1 and J is TRBJ2-5; 9 positions match TRBD1. J gave up 2 bases and V 0 bases, and 7 bases lay outside the gene matches. The V gene's germline CDR1 is DFQATT and CDR2 SNEGSKA (reference sequence). The CDR3 covers 16 residues. CDR3 nucleotide sequence: TGCAGTGCTAGAGATTGGGGACAGGGTGGACAAGAGACCCAGTACTTC. It encodes CSARDWGQGGQETQYF.

The chain couples TRBV20-1 to TRBJ2-1; 9 positions match TRBD2. With 3 bases clipped from V and 0 bases from J, the junction kept 9 bases outside the gene matches. CDR1 DFQATT and CDR2 SNEGSKA come from the germline V gene (reference sequence). The CDR3 has 17 residues. Written as DNA, the CDR3 is TGCAGTGCTAGGCTCTTAGCGGGGGAAAGCTCCTACAATGAGCAGTTCTTC. Translation: CSARLLAGESSYNEQFF.

There are a few counts of this clonotype. The genes are TRBV5-1 and TRBJ2-7; no definite D call. Germline CDR1 reads SGHRS; CDR2 reads YFSETQ. The CDR3 covers 14 residues. Trimming left V 1 base short and J 5 bases short, with 13 bases between. The CDR3 bases are TGCGCCAGCAGCTTGTGGGGTATGGGCGACGAGCAGTACTTC. Translating gives CASSLWGMGDEQYF.

The rearrangement links TRBV20-1 to TRBJ2-3; D possibly corresponds to TRBD1 (5 bases). The CDR3 extends over 14 amino acids. Trimming shortened V by 5 bases and J by 1 base, and 13 bases separated the two germline ends. In germline, CDR1 is DFQATT, CDR2 SNEGSKA (reference sequence). CDR3 nucleotides: TGCAGTGCTTTCGAAGGACACCGCACAGATACGCAGTATTTT. Its protein is CSAFEGHRTDTQYF.

This clonotype has more than one count but fewer than ten. The gene calls are TRBV7-3 and TRBJ1-2, with D possibly matching TRBD1 (5 bases). V was clipped by 2 bases and J by 4 bases, with 11 bases between them. The CDR3 is made up of 14 amino acids. The germline V gene has CDR1 SGHTA and CDR2 FQGTGA. CDR3 bases: TGTGCCAGCAGCTTATGGGAGGGGCCCTATGGCTACACCTTC. This gives the protein CASSLWEGPYGYTF.

V and J are TRBV6-2 or TRBV6-3 and TRBJ1-2; TRBD1 matches at 7 bases. Germline CDR1 is MNHEY and CDR2 is SVGEGT. V lost 5 bases, J lost 8 bases, and 2 bases stayed unmatched. The length of the CDR3 is 11 residues. The CDR3 nucleotides read TGTGCCAGCAGTAGACAGGGAGGCTACACCTTC. Protein product: CASSRQGGYTF.

This sequence joins TRBV12-3 or TRBV12-4 and TRBJ2-3; D is uncertain. The V end was cut by 2 bases, the J end by 0 bases, with 9 bases between. This CDR3 contains 15 residues. The CDR3 DNA sequence: TGTGCCAGCAGTTTATCGGCAGCTAGCACAGATACGCAGTATTTT. Translating gives CASSLSAASTDTQYF.

This clonotype has a single count. The chain carries TRBV7-2 and TRBJ2-7; the D is unclear. The end of the DNA aligns better with TRBJ2-5, so the J call may be wrong. CDR1 and CDR2 (germline): SGHTA, FQGNSA. CDR3 size: 13 residues. The CDR3 reads CASSFGRIETQYF. In nucleotides, the CDR3 is TGTGCCAGCAGCTTTGGAAGGATAGAGACCCAGTACTTC.

This chain joins TRBV10-3 and TRBJ1-2, with 10 bases matching TRBD1. The CDR3 has 14 residues. Per germline, CDR1 ENHRY and CDR2 SYGVKD. The junction had 9 bases not matched to a gene; V was cut back by 6 bases and J by 8 bases. As DNA, the CDR3 is TGTGCCATCAGCGTGGGGACAGGGGTAGGGGGCTACACCTTC. It is translated as CAISVGTGVGGYTF.

This clonotype was counted between two and nine times. The chain joins TRBV28 to TRBJ2-5; TRBD1 agrees at 8 bases. The CDR3 loop spans 14 amino acids. V lost 2 bases and J lost 5; bases outside the gene matches: 4. In germline, CDR1 is MDHEN, CDR2 SYDVKM. The CDR3 bases are TGTGCCAGCAGTTTACCCAGGGGGCCCGAGACCCAGTACTTC. It is translated as CASSLPRGPETQYF.

Only a few counts were recorded for this clonotype. A read error is possible here, since a much larger clone lies one base away. This chain links TRBV28 with TRBJ2-2; 7 positions agree with TRBD1. The V segment lost 4 bases and the J segment 4 bases; nucleotides outside the gene matches: 18. This CDR3 is 19 amino acids long. From germline, CDR1 is MDHEN and CDR2 SYDVKM. CDR3 nucleotide sequence: TGTGCCAGCAGTTCAATCCGACAGGGTCAAATTCCGAGCACCGGGGAGCTGTTTTTT. Protein product: CASSSIRQGQIPSTGELFF.

V usage is TRBV28 and J usage is TRBJ2-3; D call uncertain. Trimming left V 7 bases short and J 4 bases short, with 9 bases between. CDR3 size: 12 residues. CDR1 is MDHEN and CDR2 is SYDVKM in the germline V gene. CDR3: CASIAGADTQYF. The CDR3 coding sequence is TGTGCCAGCATTGCTGGCGCAGATACGCAGTATTTT.

The J gene is TRBJ1-2, the V gene TRBV20-1, with a weak D call TRBD1 (5 bases). CDR1 and CDR2 (germline): DFQATT, SNEGSKA (reference sequence). The CDR3 sequence is 14 residues long. The germline V and J ends were trimmed by 0 bases and 3 bases, with 11 bases remaining between them. The CDR3 reads CSARDETDYYGYTF. CDR3 bases: TGCAGTGCTAGAGACGAGACAGACTACTATGGCTACACCTTC.

The chain carries TRBV6-5 and TRBJ2-5; perhaps TRBD2 as D (5 bases). Trimming stripped 0 bases from V and 4 bases from J, with 12 bases between. Germline CDR1 MNHEY, CDR2 SVGAGI. The CDR3 runs to 15 residues. The CDR3 bases are TGTGCCAGCAGTTACTCGACGGGATGGGGAGAGACCCAGTACTTC. Amino acids: CASSYSTGWGETQYF.

The gene calls are TRBV11-2 and TRBJ1-6, with a possible D match to TRBD1 (6 bases). V was pared by 6 bases and J by 0 bases, with 12 bases between. CDR1 and CDR2 (germline): SGHAT, FQNNGV. This CDR3 spans 16 amino acids. The CDR3 protein is CASSGQLSSYNSPLHF. The CDR3 bases are TGTGCCAGCAGTGGACAGCTCAGCTCCTATAATTCACCCCTCCACTTT.

The chain couples TRBV6-5 to TRBJ2-7; 8 bases align to TRBD1. Trimming took 6 bases from V and 2 from J; bases not matched to a gene: 9. The germline V gene encodes CDR1 MNHEY and CDR2 SVGAGI. This CDR3 comprises 15 residues. The CDR3, as DNA: TGTGCCAGCAGGGCTACGACAGGGGTTCCCTACGAGCAGTACTTC. It codes for CASRATTGVPYEQYF.

This clonotype was seen just once. The chain has TRBV11-3 and TRBJ2-4, with D possibly TRBD1 on 5 matching bases. The CDR3 covers 12 residues. V shed 4 bases and J shed 5 bases, with 6 bases lying between them. The germline V gene has CDR1 SGHNT and CDR2 YENEEA. The CDR3 region is CASSSTENIQYF. CDR3 coding DNA: TGTGCCAGCAGCTCGACAGAAAACATTCAGTACTTC.

This clonotype was picked up a small number of times. The gene calls are TRBV12-3 or TRBV12-4 and TRBJ2-3, with 9 positions matching TRBD1. The ends lost 6 bases at V and 7 bases at J; junction bases unmatched: 8. This CDR3 comprises 14 residues. The CDR3 sequence is CASSRGQGSHTQYF. CDR3 DNA: TGTGCCAGCAGCCGGGGACAGGGTTCCCATACGCAGTATTTT.